The 18 T cell receptor beta chains below were found in one sample sequenced in a study of blood T cell repertoires in COVID-19. The method was immunoSEQ multiplex PCR; TCRdb's version includes in-frame clones alone and lacks a portion of them. The repertoire holds around 100,000 clones, with about 89% as singletons. Sequenced input: peripheral blood. The receptors here all came from a man aged 35 to 55 with acute or convalescent COVID-19.

The chain combines TRBV3-1 (or the pseudogene TRBV3-2) with TRBJ1-6; D is possibly TRBD1 (5 bases). The CDR3 loop spans 15 amino acids. CDR1 is LGHDT and CDR2 is YNNKEL in the germline V gene (reference sequence). Trimming shortened V by 4 bases and J by 7 bases, and 14 bases separated the two germline ends. The CDR3 protein is CASSPREGLNSPLHF. Written as DNA, the CDR3 is TGTGCCAGCAGCCCCAGGGAAGGTTTGAATTCACCCCTCCACTTT.

V is TRBV4-2 and J is TRBJ1-2; TRBD1 agrees at 10 bases. The CDR3 has 16 residues. Losses at the gene ends were 1 base for V and 5 bases for J; bases not matched to a gene: 7. Per the germline V gene, CDR1 is LGHNA and CDR2 is YNFKEQ. The CDR3 sequence is CASSQAPGQGTYGYTF. CDR3 nucleotide sequence: TGTGCCAGCAGCCAAGCACCGGGACAGGGGACTTATGGCTACACCTTC.

The J gene is TRBJ1-2, the V gene TRBV12-3 or TRBV12-4; no reliable D call. The CDR3 is made up of 13 amino acids. With 3 bases removed from V and 4 bases from J, the gap between germline ends came to 9 bases. The CDR3 here is CASSFKLSYGYTF. CDR3 sequence (DNA): TGTGCCAGCAGTTTTAAACTGTCCTATGGCTACACCTTC.

J is TRBJ2-3 and V is TRBV24-1; D perhaps matches TRBD2 (6 bases). This CDR3 spans 14 amino acids. Trimming pared 9 bases from V and 2 bases from J, leaving 14 bases between. The germline gives CDR1 KGHDR, CDR2 SFDVKD. CDR3 residues: CATGLAGPTDTQYF. CDR3 nucleotide sequence: TGTGCCACCGGGTTGGCGGGACCCACAGATACGCAGTATTTT.

In DNA, the CDR3 is TGTGCCAGCGGTCTAGCGGGAGTAGATACGCAGTATTTT. It translates to CASGLAGVDTQYF. The chain combines TRBV5-4 with TRBJ2-3, with 10 bases fitting TRBD2. This CDR3 region has 13 residues. Per germline, CDR1 SGHNT and CDR2 YYREEE (reference sequence). The ends lost 7 bases at V and 5 bases at J; junction bases unmatched: 4. Full variable domain (remainder filled in from reference TRBV5-4 and TRBJ2-3): ETGVTQSPTHLIKTRGQQVTLRCSSQSGHNTVSWYQQALGQGPQFIFQYYREEENGRGNFPPRFSGLQFPNYSSELNVNALELDDSALYLCASGLAGVDTQYFGPGTRLTVL.

The V call is TRBV7-8, the J call TRBJ1-1, with TRBD1 identical over 8 bases. Germline CDR1 SGHVS, CDR2 FQNEAQ. V trimming: 2 bases; J trimming: 2 bases; junction bases outside the gene matches: 4. There are 15 residues in the CDR3. CDR3 DNA sequence: TGTGCCAGCAGCTTATTGACAGGGGCCAACACTGAAGCTTTCTTT. Its protein is CASSLLTGANTEAFF.

CDR3 nucleotides: TGTGCCAGTAGTATGGTGTTTCAAGCAGGGGTTAACTATGGCTACACCTTC. It translates to CASSMVFQAGVNYGYTF. This sequence joins TRBV19 and TRBJ1-2, with D possibly matching TRBD1 (6 bases). V gave up 3 bases and J gave up 1 base, with 18 bases separating them. CDR1 LNHDA and CDR2 SQIVND come from the germline V gene (reference sequence). This CDR3 region has 17 residues.

The genes are TRBV6-1 and TRBJ2-1, with TRBD2 matching 16 bases. The CDR3 is made up of 16 amino acids. Trimming removed 4 bases from V and 7 bases from J; junction bases left unmatched: 4. Germline V gene data show CDR1 as MNHNS and CDR2 as SASEGT. CDR3: CASSGGTSGRGNEQFF. In nucleotides, the CDR3 is TGTGCCAGCAGTGGAGGGACTAGCGGGAGGGGGAATGAGCAGTTCTTC.

The genes are TRBV7-3 and TRBJ1-2; TRBD1 matches at 8 bases. Germline V gene lookup returns CDR1 SGHTA and CDR2 FQGTGA. CDR3 length equals 14 residues. The junction had 7 bases not matched to a gene; V was cut back by 5 bases and J by 5 bases. The CDR3 bases are TGTGCCAGCAGCCCGGACAGGGTCGGGTATGGCTACACCTTC. Translated: CASSPDRVGYGYTF.

The V and J genes are TRBV19 and TRBJ2-5; D is perhaps TRBD2 (6 bases). Trimming stripped 5 bases from V and 3 bases from J, with 10 bases between. CDR1 is LNHDA and CDR2 is SQIVND in the germline V gene (reference sequence). The CDR3 has 13 residues. The CDR3 here is CASSPIAEETQYF. The CDR3 DNA follows: TGTGCCAGTAGTCCCATAGCGGAAGAGACCCAGTACTTC.

The rearrangement uses TRBV12-5 and TRBJ1-2; D perhaps matches TRBD1 (6 bases). The CDR3 length is 13 residues. The germline gives CDR1 LGHNT, CDR2 FRNRAP. Trimming cost V 3 bases and J 7 bases, with 12 bases left between them. This CDR3 is CASGFGQGLGYTF. For the CDR3, the DNA is TGTGCTAGTGGTTTCGGCCAGGGGCTTGGCTACACCTTC.

The V and J genes are TRBV4-1 and TRBJ2-6, with 7 bases matching TRBD2. V lost 0 bases to trimming and J lost 0 bases; unmatched junction nucleotides: 8. The CDR3 has 19 residues. Germline V gene sequence: CDR1 MGHRA, CDR2 YSYEKL. The chain's CDR3 is CASSQDKAAGSSGANVLTF. The DNA of the CDR3 is TGCGCCAGCAGCCAAGATAAAGCAGCGGGGAGCTCTGGGGCCAACGTCCTGACTTTC.

The rearrangement joins TRBV14 to TRBJ2-7, with 15 bases aligning to TRBD2. The J segment lost 4 bases and the V segment lost 3 bases, leaving 4 bases of the junction unmatched. CDR3 size: 16 residues. CDR1 SGHDN and CDR2 FVKESK come from the germline V gene. The CDR3, as DNA: TGTGCCAGCAGCCAGCCAGGGACTAGCGGGAGGTACGAGCAGTACTTC. This codes for CASSQPGTSGRYEQYF.

The gene calls are TRBV9 and TRBJ1-5; D ambiguous. The germline V gene encodes CDR1 SGDLS and CDR2 YYNGEE. Trimming left V 4 bases short and J 6 bases short, with 17 bases between. The length of the CDR3 is 15 residues. DNA of the CDR3: TGTGCCAGCAGCCGATTGTCGGGGATCGGTCAGCCCCAGCATTTT. This codes for CASSRLSGIGQPQHF.

The chain couples TRBV24-1 to TRBJ2-1, with 11 bases aligning to TRBD2. CDR1 and CDR2 from the germline V gene are KGHDR and SFDVKD. The CDR3 runs 14 residues. V gave up 9 bases and J gave up 5 bases; unmatched junction bases: 5. The CDR3 is CATLLAGANNEQFF. CDR3 bases: TGTGCCACCCTACTAGCGGGAGCTAACAATGAGCAGTTCTTC.

This clone was counted a single time. This sequence joins TRBV15 and TRBJ2-5, with unresolved D. This CDR3 is 15 amino acids long. The V end lost 1 base, the J end lost 2 bases, and 11 bases lay between the germline ends. CDR1 is LNHNV, CDR2 YYDKDF, per germline (reference sequence). This CDR3 reads CATSRGAQSQETQYF. Written as DNA, the CDR3 is TGTGCCACCAGCAGAGGAGCACAGTCGCAAGAGACCCAGTACTTC.

The chain combines TRBV6-2 or TRBV6-3 with TRBJ1-1; TRBD1 might be the D (6 bases). V was trimmed by 2 bases and J by 1 base, leaving 14 bases between them. The germline V gene encodes CDR1 MNHEY and CDR2 SVGEGT. This CDR3 is built from 16 residues. This CDR3 reads CASSYGGGLSNTEAFF. CDR3 nucleotide sequence: TGTGCCAGCAGTTACGGCGGGGGGCTATCGAACACTGAAGCTTTCTTT.

This rearrangement joins TRBV19 to TRBJ2-7; 7 positions agree with TRBD2. Per germline, CDR1 LNHDA and CDR2 SQIVND (reference sequence). J gave up 3 bases and V 0 bases, and 2 bases lay outside the gene matches. The CDR3 totals 14 residues. This chain's CDR3 is CASSIDREGYEQYF. In DNA form, the CDR3 reads TGTGCCAGTAGTATAGACAGGGAGGGCTACGAGCAGTACTTC.